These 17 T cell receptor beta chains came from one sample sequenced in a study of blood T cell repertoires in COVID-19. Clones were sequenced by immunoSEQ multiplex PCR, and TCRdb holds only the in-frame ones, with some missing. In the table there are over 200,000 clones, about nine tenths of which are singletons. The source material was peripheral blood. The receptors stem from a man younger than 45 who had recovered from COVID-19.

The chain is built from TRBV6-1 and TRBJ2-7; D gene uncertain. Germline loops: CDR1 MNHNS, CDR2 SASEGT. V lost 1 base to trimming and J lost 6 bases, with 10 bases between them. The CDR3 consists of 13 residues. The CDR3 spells CASSEVNWAEQYF. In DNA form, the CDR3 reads TGTGCCAGCAGTGAAGTTAATTGGGCCGAGCAGTACTTC.

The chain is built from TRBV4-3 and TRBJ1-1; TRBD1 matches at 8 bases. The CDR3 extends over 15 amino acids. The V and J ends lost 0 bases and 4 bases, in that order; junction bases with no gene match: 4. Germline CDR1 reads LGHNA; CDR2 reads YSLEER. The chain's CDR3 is CASSQELQGATEAFF. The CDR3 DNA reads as TGCGCCAGCAGCCAAGAATTGCAGGGGGCCACTGAAGCTTTCTTT.

CDR3 sequence: CSVSQGDNYGYTF. In DNA form, the CDR3 reads TGCAGCGTTTCCCAGGGGGATAACTATGGCTACACCTTC. The rearrangement uses TRBV29-1 and TRBJ1-2, with 7 positions matching TRBD1. V lost 5 bases and J lost 1; bases outside the gene matches: 4. The CDR3 runs 13 residues. CDR1 and CDR2 (germline): SQVTM, ANQGSEA.

DNA of the CDR3: TGTGCCAGCGCAAACAGGGGGGGAGCTGATGAAAAACTGTTTTTT. Translation gives CASANRGGADEKLFF. The V call is TRBV7-9, the J call TRBJ1-4, with TRBD1 matching 8 bases. CDR1 and CDR2 from the germline V gene are SEHNR and FQNEAQ (reference sequence). J gave up 6 bases and V 8 bases, and 11 bases lay outside the gene matches. CDR3 length equals 15 residues.

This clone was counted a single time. The CDR3 sequence is CASSPGLIYEQYF. In DNA, the CDR3 is TGTGCCAGCAGCCCAGGACTCATCTACGAGCAGTACTTC. This chain uses TRBV9 with TRBJ2-7; D might be TRBD2 (5 bases). Per germline, CDR1 SGDLS and CDR2 YYNGEE. The CDR3 has 13 residues. V was cut by 4 bases and J by 3 bases, with 11 bases left in between.

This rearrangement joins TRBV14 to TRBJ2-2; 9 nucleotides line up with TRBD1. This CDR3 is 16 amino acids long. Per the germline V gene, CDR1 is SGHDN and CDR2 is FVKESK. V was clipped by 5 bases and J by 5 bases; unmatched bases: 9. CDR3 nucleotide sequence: TGTGCCAGCAGCGAGTACAGGGGGCTTGGGACCGGGGAGCTGTTTTTT. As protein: CASSEYRGLGTGELFF.

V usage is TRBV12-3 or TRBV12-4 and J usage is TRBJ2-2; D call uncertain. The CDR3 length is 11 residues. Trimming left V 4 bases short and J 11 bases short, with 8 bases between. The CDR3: CASSSFSELFF. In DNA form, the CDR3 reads TGTGCCAGCAGTTCCTTTTCCGAGCTGTTTTTT.

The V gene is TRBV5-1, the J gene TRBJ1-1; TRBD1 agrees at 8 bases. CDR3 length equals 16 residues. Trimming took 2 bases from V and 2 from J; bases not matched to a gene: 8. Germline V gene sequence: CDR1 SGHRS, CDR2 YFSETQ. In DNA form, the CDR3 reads TGCGCCAGCAGCTTCGGACAGGGAGGGGGAAACACTGAAGCTTTCTTT. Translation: CASSFGQGGGNTEAFF.

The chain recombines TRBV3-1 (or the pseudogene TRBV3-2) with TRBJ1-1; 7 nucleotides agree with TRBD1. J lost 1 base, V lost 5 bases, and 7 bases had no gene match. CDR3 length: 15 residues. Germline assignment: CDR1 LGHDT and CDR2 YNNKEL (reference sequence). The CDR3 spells CASSEGAQKNTEAFF. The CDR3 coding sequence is TGTGCCAGCAGCGAGGGGGCGCAGAAGAACACTGAAGCTTTCTTT.

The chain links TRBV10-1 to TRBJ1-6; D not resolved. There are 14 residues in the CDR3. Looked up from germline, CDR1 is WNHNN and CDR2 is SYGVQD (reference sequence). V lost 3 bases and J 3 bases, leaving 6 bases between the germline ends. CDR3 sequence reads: CASSEYSYNSPLHF. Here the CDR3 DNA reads TGCGCCAGCAGTGAATACAGCTATAATTCACCCCTCCACTTT.

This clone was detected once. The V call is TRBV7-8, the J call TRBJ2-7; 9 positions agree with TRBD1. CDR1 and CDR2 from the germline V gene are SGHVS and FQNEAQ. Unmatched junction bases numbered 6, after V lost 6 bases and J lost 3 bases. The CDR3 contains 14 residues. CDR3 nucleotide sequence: TGTGCCAGCAGATACGGACAGGGGAACTACGAGCAGTACTTC. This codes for CASRYGQGNYEQYF.

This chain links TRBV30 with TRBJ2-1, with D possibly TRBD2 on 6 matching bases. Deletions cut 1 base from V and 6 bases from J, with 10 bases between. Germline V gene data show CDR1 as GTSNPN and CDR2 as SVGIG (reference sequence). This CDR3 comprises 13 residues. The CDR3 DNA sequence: TGTGCCTGGAGTGCCGGGGGTCCCAATGAGCAGTTCTTC. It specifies CAWSAGGPNEQFF.

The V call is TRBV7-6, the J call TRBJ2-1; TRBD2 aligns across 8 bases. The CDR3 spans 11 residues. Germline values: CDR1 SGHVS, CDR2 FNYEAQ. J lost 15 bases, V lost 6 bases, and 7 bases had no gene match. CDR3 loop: CASSQGLAPFF. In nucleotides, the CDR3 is TGTGCCAGCAGTCAAGGACTAGCCCCGTTCTTC.

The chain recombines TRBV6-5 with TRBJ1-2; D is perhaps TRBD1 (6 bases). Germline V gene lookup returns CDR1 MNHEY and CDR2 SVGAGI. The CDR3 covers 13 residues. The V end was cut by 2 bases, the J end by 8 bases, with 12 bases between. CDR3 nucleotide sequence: TGTGCCAGCAGTTACCCAGGGGTACGAGGCTACACCTTC. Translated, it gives CASSYPGVRGYTF.

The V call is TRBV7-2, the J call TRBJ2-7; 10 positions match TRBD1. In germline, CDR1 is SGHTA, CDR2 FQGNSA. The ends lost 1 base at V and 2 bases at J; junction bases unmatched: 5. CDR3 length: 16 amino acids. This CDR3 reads CASSLVSGTGAYEQYF. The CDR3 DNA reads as TGTGCCAGCAGCTTAGTCTCCGGGACAGGGGCCTACGAGCAGTACTTC.

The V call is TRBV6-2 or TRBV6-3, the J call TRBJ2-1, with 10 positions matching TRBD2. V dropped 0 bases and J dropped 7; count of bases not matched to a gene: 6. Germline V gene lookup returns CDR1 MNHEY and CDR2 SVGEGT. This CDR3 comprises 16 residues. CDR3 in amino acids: CASSYSGSGGENEQFF. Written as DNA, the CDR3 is TGTGCCAGCAGTTACTCAGGGAGCGGGGGGGAAAATGAGCAGTTCTTC.

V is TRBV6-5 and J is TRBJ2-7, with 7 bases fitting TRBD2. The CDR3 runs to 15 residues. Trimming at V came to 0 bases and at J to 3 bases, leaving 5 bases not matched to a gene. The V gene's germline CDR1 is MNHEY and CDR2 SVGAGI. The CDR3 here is CASSYSQRGYYEQYF. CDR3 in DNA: TGTGCCAGCAGTTACTCCCAGCGGGGCTACTACGAGCAGTACTTC.